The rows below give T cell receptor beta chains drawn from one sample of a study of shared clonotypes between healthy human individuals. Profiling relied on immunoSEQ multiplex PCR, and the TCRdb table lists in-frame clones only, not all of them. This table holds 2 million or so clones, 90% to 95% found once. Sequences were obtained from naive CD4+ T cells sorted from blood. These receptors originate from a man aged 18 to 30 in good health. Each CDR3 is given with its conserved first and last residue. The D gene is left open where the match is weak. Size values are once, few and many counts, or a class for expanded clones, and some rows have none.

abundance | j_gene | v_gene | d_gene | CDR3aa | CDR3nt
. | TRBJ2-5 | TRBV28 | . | CASSSGQIQETQYF | TGTGCCAGCAGTTCCGGACAGATTCAGGAGACCCAGTACTTC
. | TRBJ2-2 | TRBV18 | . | CASSPGDRATGELFF | TGTGCCAGCTCACCAGGGGATCGTGCCACCGGGGAGCTGTTTTTT
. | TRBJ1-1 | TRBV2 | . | CASRAEGWTEAFF | TGTGCCAGCAGGGCGGAGGGGTGGACTGAAGCTTTCTTT
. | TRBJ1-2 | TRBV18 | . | CASSPAAANYGYTF | TGTGCCAGCTCACCAGCGGCAGCTAACTATGGCTACACCTTC
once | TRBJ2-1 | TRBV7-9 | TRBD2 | CASSETSGSNNEQFF | TGTGCCAGCAGCGAGACTAGCGGATCAAACAATGAGCAGTTCTTC
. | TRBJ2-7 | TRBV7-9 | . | CASSLGDRRMKFYEQYF | TGTGCCAGCAGCTTAGGTGACAGGCGGATGAAGTTCTACGAGCAGTACTTC
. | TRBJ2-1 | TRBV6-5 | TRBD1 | CASSQRTGTQFF | TGTGCCAGCAGTCAACGGACAGGAACGCAGTTCTTC
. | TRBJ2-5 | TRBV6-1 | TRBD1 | CASSDTDRVLETQYF | TGTGCCAGCAGTGACACGGACAGGGTGCTGGAGACCCAGTACTTC
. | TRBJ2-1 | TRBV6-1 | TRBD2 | CASSESLTSGGSYYNEQFF | TGTGCCAGCAGTGAATCTCTGACTAGCGGGGGGTCATATTACAATGAGCAGTTCTTC
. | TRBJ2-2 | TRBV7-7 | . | CASSRGQNTGELFF | TGTGCTAGCAGCCGAGGACAGAACACCGGGGAGCTGTTTTTT
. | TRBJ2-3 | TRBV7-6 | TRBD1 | CASSSQGALTDTQYF | TGTGCCAGCAGCTCACAGGGGGCCCTCACAGATACGCAGTATTTT
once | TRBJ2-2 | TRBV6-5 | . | CASSYSKEVGELFF | TGTGCCAGCAGTTACTCGAAGGAGGTCGGGGAGCTGTTTTTT
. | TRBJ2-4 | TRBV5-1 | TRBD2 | CASSPSFRGVHQYF | TGCGCCAGCAGCCCCTCGTTTCGGGGGGTCCACCAGTACTTC
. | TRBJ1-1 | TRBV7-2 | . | CASSFGEGTLGAFF | TGTGCCAGCAGCTTTGGCGAGGGAACTTTGGGAGCTTTCTTT
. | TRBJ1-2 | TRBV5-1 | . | CASSLVVGAYGYTF | TGCGCCAGCAGCTTGGTGGTGGGGGCCTATGGCTACACCTTC
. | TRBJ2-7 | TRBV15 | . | CATSRDPAYEQYF | TGTGCCACCAGCAGAGATCCGGCCTACGAGCAGTACTTC
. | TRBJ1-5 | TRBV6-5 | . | CASSKQGSGQPQHF | TGTGCCAGCAGTAAACAGGGAAGTGGACAGCCCCAGCATTTT
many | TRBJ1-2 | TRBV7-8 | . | CASSLVSGVDYGYTF | TGTGCCAGCAGCTTAGTTTCGGGGGTGGACTATGGCTACACCTTC
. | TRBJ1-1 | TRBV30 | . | CAWSGRLDTEAFF | TGTGCCTGGAGTGGACGTCTTGACACTGAAGCTTTCTTT
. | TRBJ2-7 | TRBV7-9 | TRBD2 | CASSPDIAGVIRQYF | TGTGCCAGCAGCCCCGATATAGCGGGGGTTATCCGGCAGTACTTC
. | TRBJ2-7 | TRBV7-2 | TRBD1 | CASSHRDSYEQYF | TGTGCCAGCAGCCACCGGGACAGCTACGAGCAGTACTTC
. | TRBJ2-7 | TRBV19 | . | CASSIEREQYF | TGTGCCAGTAGTATAGAACGCGAGCAGTACTTC
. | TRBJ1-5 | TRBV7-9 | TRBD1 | CASSSSDRPHQPQHF | TGTGCCAGCAGCTCCTCGGACAGGCCTCATCAGCCCCAGCATTTT
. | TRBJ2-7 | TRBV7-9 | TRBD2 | CASSSSGKPYEQYF | TGTGCCAGCAGCTCTAGCGGAAAGCCCTACGAGCAGTACTTC
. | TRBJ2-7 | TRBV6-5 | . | CASSYSRSGAYEQYF | TGTGCCAGCAGTTACTCAAGGTCCGGGGCCTACGAGCAGTACTTC
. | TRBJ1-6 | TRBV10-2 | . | CASSEAGNNSPLHF | TGCGCCAGCAGTGAGGCAGGGAATAATTCACCCCTCCACTTT
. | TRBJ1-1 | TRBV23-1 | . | CASSPPAQMNTEAFF | TGCGCCAGCAGTCCCCCGGCACAGATGAACACTGAAGCTTTCTTT
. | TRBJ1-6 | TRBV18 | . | CASSPGLQESNSPLHF | TGTGCCAGCTCACCAGGACTCCAGGAGAGTAATTCACCCCTCCACTTT
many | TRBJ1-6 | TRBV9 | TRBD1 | CASSPGTGDNSPLHF | TGTGCCAGCAGCCCGGGGACAGGGGATAATTCACCCCTCCACTTT
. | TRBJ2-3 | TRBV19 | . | CASSQSGSSTDTQYF | TGTGCCAGTAGTCAAAGCGGGTCTAGCACAGATACGCAGTATTTT
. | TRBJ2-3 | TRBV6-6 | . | CASSSRRETDTQYF | TGTGCCAGCAGCAGCCGTCGGGAAACAGATACGCAGTATTTT
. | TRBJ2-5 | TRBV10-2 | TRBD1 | CASKPRGQVIQETQYF | TGCGCCAGCAAGCCCCGGGGACAGGTAATACAAGAGACCCAGTACTTC